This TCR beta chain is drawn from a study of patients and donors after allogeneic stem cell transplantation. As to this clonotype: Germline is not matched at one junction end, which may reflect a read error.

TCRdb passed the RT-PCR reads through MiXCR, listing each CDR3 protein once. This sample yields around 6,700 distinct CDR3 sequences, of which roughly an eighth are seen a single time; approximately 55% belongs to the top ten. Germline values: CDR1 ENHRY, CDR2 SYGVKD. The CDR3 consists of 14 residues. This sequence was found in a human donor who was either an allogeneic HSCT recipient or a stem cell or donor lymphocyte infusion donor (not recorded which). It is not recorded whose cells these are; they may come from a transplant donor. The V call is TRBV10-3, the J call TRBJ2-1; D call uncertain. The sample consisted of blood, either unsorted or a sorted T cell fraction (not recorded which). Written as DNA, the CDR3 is TGTGCCACCCACGACCAGAGCTCCTGCAATGAGCAGTTCTTC. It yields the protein CATHDQSSCNEQFF.